This T cell receptor (beta chain) stems from a study of early T cells in non-severe SARS-CoV-2 infection. The table lists this clonotype with many counts. Individual cDNA molecules carried attached unique molecular identifiers. TCRdb redid the calling of the 5' RACE reads with MiXCR, one entry per CDR3 protein. The table has around 72,000 distinct CDR3 sequences, roughly a tenth seen once; the top ten hold around 8%. This TCR derives from an adult who was a healthcare worker with PCR-confirmed SARS-CoV-2 infection or an uninfected control (not recorded which). The specimen was whole blood, collected at baseline.

CDR3 sequence (DNA): TGCAGTGCCTATTCAGGGGGCTTGAACGAGCAGTACTTC. It is translated as CSAYSGGLNEQYF. The rearrangement uses TRBV20-1 and TRBJ2-7; 8 nucleotides match TRBD1. V shed 6 bases, J shed 5 bases, and the junction held 9 bases outside the gene matches. CDR3 length equals 13 residues. The V gene's germline CDR1 is DFQATT and CDR2 SNEGSKA (reference sequence).